The 3 T cell receptor beta chains presented below share a single source sample, sequenced in a study of T cell responses to AZD1222 COVID-19 vaccine. TCRdb keeps only in-frame clones here, not all; method: immunoSEQ multiplex PCR. This table has some 120,000 clones, 87% appearing once. The sequencing here drew on peripheral blood, taken on day 0 of AZD1222 vaccination. These receptors all come from an adult in good health.

The chain joins TRBV12-3 or TRBV12-4 to TRBJ2-7; D is ambiguous. This CDR3 has 10 residues. V was pared by 5 bases and J by 3 bases, with 2 bases between. The CDR3 DNA reads as TGTGCCAGCAGTCACTACGAGCAGTACTTC. Translation gives CASSHYEQYF.

V is TRBV30 and J is TRBJ2-7, with 7 bases that match TRBD2. Trimming cost V 0 bases and J 2 bases; bases outside gene matches: 1. The CDR3 length is 13 residues. CDR1 GTSNPN and CDR2 SVGIG come from the germline V gene (reference sequence). CDR3 bases: TGTGCCTGGAGTGTCAGCGGGGCCTACGAGCAGTACTTC. Translating it yields CAWSVSGAYEQYF.

The chain joins TRBV6-5 to TRBJ1-5; tentative D call: TRBD1 (5 bases). The germline CDR1 and CDR2 sequences are MNHEY and SVGAGI. The V end lost 6 bases, the J end lost 3 bases, and 12 bases lay between the germline ends. There are 14 residues in the CDR3. In DNA form, the CDR3 reads TGTGCCAGCAGGAAGGGGTTGGACAATCAGCCCCAGCATTTT. As protein: CASRKGLDNQPQHF.